This TCR beta chain was observed in a study of beta chain features in type 1 diabetes. Study conclusions and caveats: Over-representation of high TCR-expressing cells was a possible consequence of cDNA sequencing. Type 1 diabetes patients had moderately but significantly shorter TCRB CDR3s in all four CD4+ subsets. The influence of HLA type on TCRB rearrangement stayed undetermined.

Every bit of the isolated RNA underwent reverse transcription, so sequencing read expressed TCRB transcripts. Repertoires were generated with immunoSEQ multiplex PCR, while TCRdb's copy carries only in-frame clones and drops some. This sample has 900,000 or so clones, with 15% to 20% found just once. CD4+ naive, central memory, regulatory and stem cell-like memory cells were sorted via CD45RO/CCR7/CD25/CD127/CD95/CD27. The CDR3 has 15 residues. The V gene's germline CDR1 is MDHEN and CDR2 SYDVKM. Turning to this clone: Its antigen is as yet unknown. The junction departs from germline at one end; a sequencing error may be responsible.

Sequencing used naive CD4+ T cells from blood. This TCR came from a woman under 30 in good health. V and J are TRBV28 and TRBJ2-7; 8 bases agree with TRBD1. The CDR3 spells CASSPTGTGVYGQYF. For the CDR3, the DNA is TGTGCCAGCAGCCCAACCGGGACAGGCGTCTACGGGCAGTACTTC.